This T cell receptor beta chain was identified during a study of tumor-infiltrating lymphocytes in primary liver carcinoma. Study context: Patients comprised men and women whose ages fell between 30 and 69 years.

Production of TCR beta cDNA used roughly 500 ng total RNA together with a constant-region primer. Library construction for TCR beta comprised three nested multiplex PCR rounds performed with slightly modified ARM-PCR. TRBV1-TRBV30 forward primers paired with a C-beta reverse primer drove the first two PCR rounds, 10 cycles each. TCRdb recomputed calls from the multiplex PCR reads with MiXCR, one row per CDR3 protein. Among some 190,000 distinct CDR3 sequences listed, about 55% were seen once. Germline DNA was also extracted, and blood RNA was taken from unsorted whole blood. This clonotype was found many times. V lost 5 bases, J lost 1 base, and 11 bases lay in between. Germline CDR1 reads SGHAT; CDR2 reads FQNNGV. This CDR3 is 14 amino acids long.

This sequence originates from a man aged 40-49 years with primary liver carcinoma and hepatitis B virus infection. V is TRBV11-2 and J is TRBJ2-5; D possibly corresponds to TRBD1 (6 bases). The source material was peripheral blood. CDR3 sequence reads: CASSIGQLQETQYF. The CDR3 DNA reads as TGTGCCAGCAGCATCGGACAGCTCCAAGAGACCCAGTACTTC. The full variable domain, completed using reference TRBV11-2 and TRBJ2-5, is EAGVAQSPRYKIIEKRQSVAFWCNPISGHATLYWYQQILGQGPKLLIQFQNNGVVDDSQLPKDRFSAERLKGVDSTLKIQPAKLEDSAVYLCASSIGQLQETQYFGPGTRLLVL.